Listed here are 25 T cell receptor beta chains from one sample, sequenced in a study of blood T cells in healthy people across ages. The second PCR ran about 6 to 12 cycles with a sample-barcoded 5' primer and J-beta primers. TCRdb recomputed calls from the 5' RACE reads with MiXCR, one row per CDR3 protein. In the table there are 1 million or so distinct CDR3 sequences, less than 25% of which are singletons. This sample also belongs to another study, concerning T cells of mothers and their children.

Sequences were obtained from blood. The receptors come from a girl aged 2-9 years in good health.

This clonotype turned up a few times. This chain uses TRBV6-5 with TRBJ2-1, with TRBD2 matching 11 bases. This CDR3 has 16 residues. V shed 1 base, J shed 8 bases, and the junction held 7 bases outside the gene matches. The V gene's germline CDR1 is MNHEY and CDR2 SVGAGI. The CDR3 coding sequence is TGTGCCAGCAGTTACTTTAGCGGGGGGGCCATCGATGAGCAGTTCTTC. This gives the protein CASSYFSGGAIDEQFF.

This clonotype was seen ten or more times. This CDR3 is CASSLEIGQTDSPLHF. For the CDR3, the DNA is TGTGCCAGCAGTCTTGAGATTGGACAGACCGATTCACCCCTCCACTTT. The chain carries TRBV25-1 and TRBJ1-6; possible D gene TRBD1, 6 bases. The CDR3 is 16 amino acids. Germline V gene sequence: CDR1 MGHDK, CDR2 SYGVNS. The ends were cut back, 5 bases at V and 8 bases at J, with 19 bases in the middle.

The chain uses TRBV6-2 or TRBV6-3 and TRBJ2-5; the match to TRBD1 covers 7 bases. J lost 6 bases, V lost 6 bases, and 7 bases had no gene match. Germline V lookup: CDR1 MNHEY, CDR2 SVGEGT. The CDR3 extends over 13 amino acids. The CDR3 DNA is TGTGCCAGCAGCCCCACAGGGGAGAAGACCCAGTACTTC. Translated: CASSPTGEKTQYF.

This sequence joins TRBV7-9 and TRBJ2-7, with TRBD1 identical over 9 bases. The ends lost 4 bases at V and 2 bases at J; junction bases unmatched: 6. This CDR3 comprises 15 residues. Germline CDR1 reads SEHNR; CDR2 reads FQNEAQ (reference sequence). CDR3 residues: CASSSRTGEPYEQYF. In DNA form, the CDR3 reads TGTGCCAGCAGCTCCCGGACAGGGGAGCCCTACGAGCAGTACTTC. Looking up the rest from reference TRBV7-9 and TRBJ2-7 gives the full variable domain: DTGVSQNPRHKITKRGQNVTFRCDPISEHNRLYWYRQTLGQGPEFLTYFQNEAQLEKSRLLSDRFSAERPKGSFSTLEIQRTEQGDSAMYLCASSSRTGEPYEQYFGPGTRLTVT.

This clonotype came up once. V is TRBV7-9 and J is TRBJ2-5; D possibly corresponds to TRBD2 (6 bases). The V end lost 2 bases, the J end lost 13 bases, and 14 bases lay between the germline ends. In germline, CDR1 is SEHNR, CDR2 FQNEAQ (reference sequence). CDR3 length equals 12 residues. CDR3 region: CASSLTSGFMYF. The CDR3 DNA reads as TGTGCCAGCAGCTTAACCAGCGGGTTTATGTACTTC.

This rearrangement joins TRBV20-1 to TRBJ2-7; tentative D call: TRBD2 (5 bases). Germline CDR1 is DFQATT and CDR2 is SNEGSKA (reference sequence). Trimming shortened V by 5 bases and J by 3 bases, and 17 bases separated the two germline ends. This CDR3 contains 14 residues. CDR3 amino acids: CSALSDTLLYEQYF. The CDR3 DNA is TGCAGTGCTCTTAGCGATACCTTACTCTACGAGCAGTACTTC.

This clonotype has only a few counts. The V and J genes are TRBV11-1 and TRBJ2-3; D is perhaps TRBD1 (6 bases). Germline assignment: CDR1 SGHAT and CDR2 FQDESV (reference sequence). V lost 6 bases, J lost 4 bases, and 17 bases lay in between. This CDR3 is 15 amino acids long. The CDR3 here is CASRNRDTSSDTQYF. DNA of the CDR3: TGTGCCAGCAGGAACCGGGACACTTCGTCAGATACGCAGTATTTT.

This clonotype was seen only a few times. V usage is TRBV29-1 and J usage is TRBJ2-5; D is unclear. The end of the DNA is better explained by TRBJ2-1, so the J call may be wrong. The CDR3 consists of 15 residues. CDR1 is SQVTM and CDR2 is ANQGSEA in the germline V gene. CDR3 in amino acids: CSATTQAPRIYEQFF. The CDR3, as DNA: TGCAGCGCAACCACACAAGCACCGAGAATATATGAGCAGTTCTTC.

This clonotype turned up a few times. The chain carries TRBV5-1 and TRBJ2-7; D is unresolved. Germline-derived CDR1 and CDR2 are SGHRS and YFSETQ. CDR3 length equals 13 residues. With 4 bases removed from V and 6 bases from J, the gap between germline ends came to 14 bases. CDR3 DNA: TGCGCCAGCAGCCCCGCAATTAGTGGCGAGCAGTACTTC. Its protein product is CASSPAISGEQYF.

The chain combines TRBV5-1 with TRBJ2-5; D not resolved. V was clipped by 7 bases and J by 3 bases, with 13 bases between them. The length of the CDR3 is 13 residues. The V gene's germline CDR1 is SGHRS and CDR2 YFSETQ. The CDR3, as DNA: TGCGCCAGCCGCCAGGTTCCTGAAGAGACCCAGTACTTC. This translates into CASRQVPEETQYF. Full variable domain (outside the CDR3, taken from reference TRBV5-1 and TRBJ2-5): KAGVTQTPRYLIKTRGQQVTLSCSPISGHRSVSWYQQTPGQGLQFLFEYFSETQRNKGNFPGRFSGRQFSNSRSEMNVSTLELGDSALYLCASRQVPEETQYFGPGTRLLVL.

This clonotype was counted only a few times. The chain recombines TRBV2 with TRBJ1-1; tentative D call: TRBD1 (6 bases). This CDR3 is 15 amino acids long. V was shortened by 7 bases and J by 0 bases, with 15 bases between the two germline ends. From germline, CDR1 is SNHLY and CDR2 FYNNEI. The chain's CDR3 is CASTPGGRMNTEAFF. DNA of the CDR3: TGTGCCAGCACCCCTGGGGGCAGAATGAACACTGAAGCTTTCTTT.

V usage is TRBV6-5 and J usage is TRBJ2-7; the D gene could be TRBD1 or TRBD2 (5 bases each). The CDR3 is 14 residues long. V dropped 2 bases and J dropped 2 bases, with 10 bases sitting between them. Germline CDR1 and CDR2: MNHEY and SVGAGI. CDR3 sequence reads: CASSYGTYPYEQYF. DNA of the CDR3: TGTGCCAGCAGTTACGGGACCTACCCCTACGAGCAGTACTTC.

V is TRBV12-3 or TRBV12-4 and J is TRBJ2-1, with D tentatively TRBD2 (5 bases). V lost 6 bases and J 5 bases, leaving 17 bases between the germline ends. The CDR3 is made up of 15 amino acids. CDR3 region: CASSTSTDGDNEQFF. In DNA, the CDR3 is TGTGCCAGCAGCACAAGCACCGACGGGGACAATGAGCAGTTCTTC.

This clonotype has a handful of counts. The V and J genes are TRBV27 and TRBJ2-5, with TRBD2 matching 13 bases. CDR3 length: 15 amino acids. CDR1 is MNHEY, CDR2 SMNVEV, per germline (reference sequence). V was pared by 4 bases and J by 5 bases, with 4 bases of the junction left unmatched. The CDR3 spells CASSWTSGRRETQYF. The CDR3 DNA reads TGTGCCAGCAGTTGGACTAGCGGGAGACGGGAGACCCAGTACTTC.

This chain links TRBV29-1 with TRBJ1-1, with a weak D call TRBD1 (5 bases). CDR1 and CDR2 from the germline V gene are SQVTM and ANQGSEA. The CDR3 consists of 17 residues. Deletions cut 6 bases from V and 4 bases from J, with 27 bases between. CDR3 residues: CSVRRFGREQAGTEAFF. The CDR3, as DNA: TGCAGCGTCCGGAGGTTCGGCAGGGAACAGGCGGGCACTGAAGCTTTCTTT.

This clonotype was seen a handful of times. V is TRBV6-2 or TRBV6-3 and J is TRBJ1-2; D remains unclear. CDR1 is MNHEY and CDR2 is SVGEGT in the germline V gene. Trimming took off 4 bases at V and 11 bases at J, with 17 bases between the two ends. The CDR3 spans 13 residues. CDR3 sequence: CASSLEVGIGYTF. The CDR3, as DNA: TGTGCCAGCAGTTTGGAGGTTGGCATAGGGTACACCTTC.

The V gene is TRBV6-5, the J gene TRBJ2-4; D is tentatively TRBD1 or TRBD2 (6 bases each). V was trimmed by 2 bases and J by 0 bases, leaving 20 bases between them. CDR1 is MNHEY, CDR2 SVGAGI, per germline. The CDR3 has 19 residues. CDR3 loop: CASSYPEIVGGIAKNIQYF. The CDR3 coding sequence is TGTGCCAGCAGTTACCCCGAGATTGTGGGGGGCATAGCCAAAAACATTCAGTACTTC.

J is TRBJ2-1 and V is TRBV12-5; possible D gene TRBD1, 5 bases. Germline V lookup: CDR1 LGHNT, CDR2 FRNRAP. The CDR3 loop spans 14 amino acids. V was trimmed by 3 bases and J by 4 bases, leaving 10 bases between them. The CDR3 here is CASGFEDTYNEQFF. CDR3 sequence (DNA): TGTGCTAGTGGTTTTGAGGACACTTACAATGAGCAGTTCTTC.

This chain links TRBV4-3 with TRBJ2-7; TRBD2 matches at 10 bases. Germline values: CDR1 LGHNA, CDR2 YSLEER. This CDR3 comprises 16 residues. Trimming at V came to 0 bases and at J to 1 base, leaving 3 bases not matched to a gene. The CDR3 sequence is CASSQDLTSGSYEQYF. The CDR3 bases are TGCGCCAGCAGCCAAGATTTGACTAGCGGGTCCTACGAGCAGTACTTC.

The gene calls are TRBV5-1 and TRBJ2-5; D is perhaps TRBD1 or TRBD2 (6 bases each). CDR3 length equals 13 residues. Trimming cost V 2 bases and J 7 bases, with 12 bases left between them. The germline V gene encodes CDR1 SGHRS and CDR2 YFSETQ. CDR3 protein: CASSLGGTWTQYF. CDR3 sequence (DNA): TGCGCCAGCAGCTTAGGGGGGACATGGACCCAGTACTTC.

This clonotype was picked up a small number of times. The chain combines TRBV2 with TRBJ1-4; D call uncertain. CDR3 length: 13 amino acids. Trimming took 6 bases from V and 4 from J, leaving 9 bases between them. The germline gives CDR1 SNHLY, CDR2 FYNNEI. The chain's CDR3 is CASRTAFNEKLFF. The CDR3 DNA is TGTGCCAGCAGAACAGCCTTTAATGAAAAACTGTTTTTT.

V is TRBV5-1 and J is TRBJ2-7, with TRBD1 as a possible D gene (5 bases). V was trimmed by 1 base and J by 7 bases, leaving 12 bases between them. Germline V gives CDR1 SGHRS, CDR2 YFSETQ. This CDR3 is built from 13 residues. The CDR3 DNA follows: TGCGCCAGCAGCTTGTCAGGGATAGCAGAGCAGTACTTC. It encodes CASSLSGIAEQYF.

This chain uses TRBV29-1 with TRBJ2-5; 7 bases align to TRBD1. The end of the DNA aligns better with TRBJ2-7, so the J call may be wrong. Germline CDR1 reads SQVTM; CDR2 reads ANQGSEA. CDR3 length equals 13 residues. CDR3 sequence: CSVAGTAIYEQYF. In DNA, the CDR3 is TGCAGCGTGGCCGGGACAGCTATTTACGAGCAGTACTTC.

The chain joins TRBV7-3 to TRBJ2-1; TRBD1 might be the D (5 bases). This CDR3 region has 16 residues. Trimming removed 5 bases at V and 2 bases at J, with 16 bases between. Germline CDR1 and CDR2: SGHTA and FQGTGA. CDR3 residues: CASSPSALTAYNEQFF. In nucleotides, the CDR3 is TGTGCCAGCAGCCCATCCGCCCTGACAGCCTACAATGAGCAGTTCTTC.

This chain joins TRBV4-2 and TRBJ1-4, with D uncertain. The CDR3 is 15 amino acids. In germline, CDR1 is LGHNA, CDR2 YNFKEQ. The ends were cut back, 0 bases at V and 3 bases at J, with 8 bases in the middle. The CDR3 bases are TGTGCCAGCAGCCAAGAGGGCAGTTCTAATGAAAAACTGTTTTTT. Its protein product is CASSQEGSSNEKLFF.